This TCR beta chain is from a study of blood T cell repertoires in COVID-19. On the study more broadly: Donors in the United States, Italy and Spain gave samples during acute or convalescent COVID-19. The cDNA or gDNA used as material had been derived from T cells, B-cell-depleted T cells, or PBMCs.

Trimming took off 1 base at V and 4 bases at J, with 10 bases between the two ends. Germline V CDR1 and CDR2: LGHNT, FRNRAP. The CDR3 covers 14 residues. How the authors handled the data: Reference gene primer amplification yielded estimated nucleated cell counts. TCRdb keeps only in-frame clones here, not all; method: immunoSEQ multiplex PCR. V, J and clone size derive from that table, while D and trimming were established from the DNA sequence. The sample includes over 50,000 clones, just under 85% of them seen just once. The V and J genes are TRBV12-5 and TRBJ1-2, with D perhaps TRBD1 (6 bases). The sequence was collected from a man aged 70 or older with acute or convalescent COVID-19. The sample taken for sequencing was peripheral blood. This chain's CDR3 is CASGLAGQIYGYTF. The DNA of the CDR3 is TGTGCTAGTGGTTTGGCGGGACAAATCTATGGCTACACCTTC.